This T cell receptor beta chain was obtained from a study of T cell repertoires in cytomegalovirus infection. About the study: Indicated by public TCR beta signatures were CMV infection and matching HLA type.

TCRdb processed the reads anew with MiXCR; each CDR3 protein has one entry. The data contain roughly 990,000 distinct CDR3 sequences, roughly 30% of them singletons. This clonotype was seen only a few times. Its matching antigen is unknown. This CDR3 spans 16 amino acids. V lost 3 bases, J lost 8 bases, and 21 bases lay in between. CDR1 and CDR2 from the germline V gene are SGHDT and YYEEEE. This receptor was identified in a human donor in good health (CMV status not recorded). Some clones in this sample may be carry-over from other donors' samples. V gene TRBV5-6 combines with J gene TRBJ2-1; D might be TRBD1 or TRBD2, each matching 6 bases. Sequenced material: cultured CD8+ T cells from PBMCs, taken from culture after CMV antigen stimulation. CDR3 protein: CASSSPYRGLSYEQFF. Here the CDR3 DNA reads TGTGCCAGCAGCTCCCCTTACCGGGGGCTATCTTATGAGCAGTTCTTC.